This TCR beta chain originates from a study of T cell responses to AZD1222 COVID-19 vaccine. Of note for this clone: What it binds is unknown.

General observations from the study: Recipients of AZD1222 seropositive at baseline numbered only five or six.

V gave up 0 bases and J gave up 0 bases; unmatched junction bases: 4. Looked up from germline, CDR1 is LGHDT and CDR2 is YNNKEL (reference sequence). The CDR3 is 16 amino acids. Clones were sequenced by immunoSEQ multiplex PCR, and TCRdb holds only the in-frame ones, with some missing. The profile shows roughly 100,000 clones, 88% of them singletons. The chain combines TRBV3-1 (or the pseudogene TRBV3-2) with TRBJ1-1; 7 nucleotides line up with TRBD1. Here the sequenced sample was peripheral blood, taken on day 0 of AZD1222 vaccination. The TCR comes from an adult in good health. CDR3 protein: CASSQEVGTVNTEAFF. In nucleotides, the CDR3 is TGTGCCAGCAGCCAAGAAGTTGGGACAGTGAACACTGAAGCTTTCTTT.